This T cell receptor beta chain emerged from a study of shared clonotypes between healthy human individuals. The CDR3 has 13 amino acids. Per the germline V gene, CDR1 is SGHRS and CDR2 is YFSETQ. Several immunoSEQ plates received, in even portions, the genomic DNA of each subset. Produced via immunoSEQ multiplex PCR; TCRdb's table is partial and in-frame only. The sample lists hundreds of thousands of clones, around 79% occurring once. With respect to this clone: At one of its ends the junction is not consistent with the germline gene, which may arise from a read error.

The source of this sequence is a woman aged 40 to 55 in good health. Some clones in this sample may be carry-over from other donors' samples. This rearrangement joins TRBV5-1 to TRBJ2-5; 7 bases are a match to TRBD2. Sequencing input: PBMCs. The DNA of the CDR3 is TGCGCCAGCAGGTTGGGGGGGCAAGAGACCCAGTACTTC. It codes for CASRLGGQETQYF.